Each of the 20 T cell receptor beta chains below was sequenced from the same sample in a study of blood T cell repertoires in COVID-19. Repertoires were generated with immunoSEQ multiplex PCR, while TCRdb's copy carries only in-frame clones and drops some. The sample holds 200,000 or so clones; roughly 80% are singletons and the top ten take more than 4.5%. Sequences were obtained from peripheral blood. Source of these receptors: a woman aged 25 to 39 with acute or convalescent COVID-19.

V is TRBV5-1 and J is TRBJ1-1, with D maybe TRBD1 (5 bases). CDR3 length: 13 amino acids. Germline loops: CDR1 SGHRS, CDR2 YFSETQ. The V end lost 1 base, the J end lost 5 bases, and 9 bases lay between the germline ends. The CDR3 spells CASSLPGKTEAFF. The CDR3 bases are TGCGCCAGCAGCTTGCCAGGGAAAACTGAAGCTTTCTTT.

The rearrangement joins TRBV20-1 to TRBJ1-2; D not certain. CDR3 length: 11 amino acids. Germline V gives CDR1 DFQATT, CDR2 SNEGSKA (reference sequence). V lost 1 base and J 7 bases, leaving 7 bases between the germline ends. CDR3 loop: CSARGHLGYTF. The DNA of the CDR3 is TGCAGTGCTAGAGGGCACCTTGGCTACACCTTC.

The chain carries TRBV7-2 and TRBJ2-7; TRBD2 might be the D (6 bases). Between the trimmed V and J ends, which lost 5 bases and 3 bases, there was a span of 17 bases. CDR1 SGHTA and CDR2 FQGNSA come from the germline V gene. The CDR3 runs 15 residues. CDR3 DNA sequence: TGTGCCAGCAGCCGGAGGGCTAGAGAAGTCTACGAGCAGTACTTC. It codes for CASSRRAREVYEQYF. The entire variable domain, with the rest obtained from reference TRBV7-2 and TRBJ2-7, is as follows: GAGVSQSPSNKVTEKGKDVELRCDPISGHTALYWYRQSLGQGLEFLIYFQGNSAPDKSGLPSDRFSAERTGGSVSTLTIQRTQQEDSAVYLCASSRRAREVYEQYFGPGTRLTVT.

This clone has a handful of counts. V is TRBV10-3 and J is TRBJ1-1; D gene uncertain. CDR1 is ENHRY, CDR2 SYGVKD, per germline. The CDR3 loop spans 14 amino acids. Trimming pared 2 bases from V and 3 bases from J, leaving 10 bases between. The CDR3 sequence is CAISEGRVHTEAFF. The CDR3 bases are TGTGCCATCAGTGAGGGGAGGGTACACACTGAAGCTTTCTTT.

This chain uses TRBV5-5 with TRBJ1-2, with D tentatively TRBD1 (5 bases). The V and J ends lost 1 base and 2 bases respectively, with 6 bases between them. Germline values: CDR1 SGHKS, CDR2 YYEKEE (reference sequence). This CDR3 comprises 13 residues. This CDR3 is CASSLSGNYGYTF. The CDR3 region has the DNA TGTGCCAGCAGCTTGTCAGGGAACTATGGCTACACCTTC.

CDR3 loop: CASSKTGGRGGELFF. CDR3 coding DNA: TGCGCCAGCAGCAAAACAGGGGGAAGGGGCGGGGAGCTGTTTTTT. This chain links TRBV5-1 with TRBJ2-2, with 8 bases that match TRBD1. Germline V gives CDR1 SGHRS, CDR2 YFSETQ. V dropped 4 bases and J dropped 7; count of bases not matched to a gene: 9. The CDR3 sequence is 15 residues long.

On this clone itself: Additional DNA sequences in this sample encode the identical CDR3. The J gene is TRBJ2-7, the V gene TRBV19; 8 bases align to TRBD1. The CDR3 is 13 amino acids. Germline V lookup: CDR1 LNHDA, CDR2 SQIVND (reference sequence). V dropped 4 bases and J dropped 5; count of bases not matched to a gene: 4. CDR3 sequence reads: CASSRDRGHEQYF. The CDR3 bases are TGTGCCAGTAGTAGAGACAGGGGCCACGAGCAGTACTTC.

The rearrangement uses TRBV18 and TRBJ2-6; D gene ambiguous. V was shortened by 2 bases and J by 3 bases, with 5 bases between the two germline ends. The CDR3 covers 14 residues. Germline CDR1 and CDR2: KGHSH and LQKENI. The CDR3 protein is CASSPSRGANVLTF. In DNA form, the CDR3 reads TGTGCCAGCTCACCATCGCGTGGGGCCAACGTCCTGACTTTC.

The V and J genes are TRBV6-5 and TRBJ2-7, with D tentatively TRBD2 (6 bases). Per the germline V gene, CDR1 is MNHEY and CDR2 is SVGAGI. This CDR3 comprises 16 residues. V was shortened by 1 base and J by 0 bases, with 13 bases between the two germline ends. This chain's CDR3 is CASSYYGTESSYEQYF. DNA for the CDR3: TGTGCCAGCAGTTACTATGGGACTGAGAGCTCCTACGAGCAGTACTTC.

The rearrangement uses TRBV4-1 and TRBJ1-5; possible D gene TRBD1, 6 bases. V lost 0 bases to trimming and J lost 3 bases, with 15 bases between them. The CDR3 is made up of 17 amino acids. CDR1 MGHRA and CDR2 YSYEKL come from the germline V gene. DNA of the CDR3: TGCGCCAGCAGCCAAGAGCCCGGACAGTTCGACAATCAGCCCCAGCATTTT. This encodes CASSQEPGQFDNQPQHF.

The V gene is TRBV11-2, the J gene TRBJ1-6; 11 positions agree with TRBD1. Per the germline V gene, CDR1 is SGHAT and CDR2 is FQNNGV. This CDR3 region has 18 residues. J was trimmed by 6 bases and V by 0 bases; bases with no gene match: 7. CDR3 region: CASSLDQEGTGGNSPLHF. The CDR3 bases are TGTGCCAGCAGCTTAGATCAAGAAGGGACAGGGGGTAATTCACCCCTCCACTTT.

This clone was counted a few times. The chain has TRBV28 and TRBJ1-5, with D hard to call. Deletions cut 7 bases from V and 7 bases from J, with 14 bases between. CDR3 length: 13 residues. In germline, CDR1 is MDHEN, CDR2 SYDVKM. CDR3 bases: TGTGCCAGCATCGGCGACACCGGCCAGCCCCAGCATTTT. Protein sequence: CASIGDTGQPQHF. The whole variable domain, filled in from reference TRBV28 and TRBJ1-5, reads DVKVTQSSRYLVKRTGEKVFLECVQDMDHENMFWYRQDPGLGLRLIYFSYDVKMKEKGDIPEGYSVSREKKERFSLILESASTNQTSMYLCASIGDTGQPQHFGDGTRLSIL.

In nucleotides, the CDR3 is TGCGCCAGCACGTTACTAGCGGGGTTCTACAATGAGCAGTTCTTC. Amino acid sequence: CASTLLAGFYNEQFF. The gene calls are TRBV4-1 and TRBJ2-1; 10 bases align to TRBD2. The CDR3 has 15 residues. J was trimmed by 3 bases and V by 7 bases; bases with no gene match: 6. Germline CDR1 reads MGHRA; CDR2 reads YSYEKL.

The chain couples TRBV6-2 or TRBV6-3 to TRBJ1-1, with D unclear. The CDR3 length is 15 residues. V lost 4 bases to trimming and J lost 3 bases, with 15 bases between them. Germline lookup yields CDR1 MNHEY and CDR2 SVGEGT. This CDR3 reads CASSFETQLDTEAFF. CDR3 sequence (DNA): TGTGCCAGCAGTTTCGAAACGCAGTTGGACACTGAAGCTTTCTTT.

The rearrangement joins TRBV7-2 to TRBJ1-4; perhaps TRBD1 as D (6 bases). The CDR3 is 15 amino acids. Germline loops: CDR1 SGHTA, CDR2 FQGNSA. The V and J ends lost 0 bases and 6 bases respectively, with 11 bases between them. The CDR3 region is CASSLAGAGDEKLFF. For the CDR3, the DNA is TGTGCCAGCAGCTTAGCGGGGGCAGGGGATGAAAAACTGTTTTTT.

The chain links TRBV10-1 to TRBJ2-2; TRBD2 might be the D (6 bases). CDR1 and CDR2 from the germline V gene are WNHNN and SYGVQD (reference sequence). Trimming took 0 bases from V and 6 from J, leaving 14 bases between them. This CDR3 has 16 residues. CDR3 in DNA: TGCGCCAGCAGTGAGTCCCCTAGCGCTACTGCCGGGGAGCTGTTTTTT. Protein: CASSESPSATAGELFF.

The chain is built from TRBV19 and TRBJ2-7; D might be TRBD1 (6 bases). Trimming took off 1 base at V and 0 bases at J, with 13 bases between the two ends. The germline V gene encodes CDR1 LNHDA and CDR2 SQIVND (reference sequence). This CDR3 has 16 residues. CDR3 bases: TGTGCCAGTAGTATAGCCCCGGGACAAGGCTCCTACGAGCAGTACTTC. Its protein product is CASSIAPGQGSYEQYF. Looking up the rest from reference TRBV19 and TRBJ2-7 gives the full variable domain: DGGITQSPKYLFRKEGQNVTLSCEQNLNHDAMYWYRQDPGQGLRLIYYSQIVNDFQKGDIAEGYSVSREKKESFPLTVTSAQKNPTAFYLCASSIAPGQGSYEQYFGPGTRLTVT.

This clone was observed a single time. V gene TRBV29-1 combines with J gene TRBJ1-4; 10 bases match TRBD1. The junction had 19 bases not matched to a gene; V was cut back by 4 bases and J by 2 bases. Looked up from germline, CDR1 is SQVTM and CDR2 is ANQGSEA. The CDR3 has 20 amino acids. The DNA of the CDR3 is TGCAGCGTTGGCGGTTACCGGGACAGGGGCCGATTGGTGACTAATGAAAAACTGTTTTTT. It encodes CSVGGYRDRGRLVTNEKLFF. Full variable domain (outside the CDR3, taken from reference TRBV29-1 and TRBJ1-4): SAVISQKPSRDICQRGTSLTIQCQVDSQVTMMFWYRQQPGQSLTLIATANQGSEATYESGFVIDKFPISRPNLTFSTLTVSNMSPEDSSIYLCSVGGYRDRGRLVTNEKLFFGSGTQLSVL.

The table lists this clone with many counts. The V and J genes are TRBV4-1 and TRBJ1-3, with 8 bases identical to TRBD1. Looked up from germline, CDR1 is MGHRA and CDR2 is YSYEKL. The ends lost 0 bases at V and 1 base at J; junction bases unmatched: 5. The CDR3 consists of 17 residues. The CDR3 sequence is CASSQDWTGHSGNTIYF. The CDR3 bases are TGCGCCAGCAGCCAAGATTGGACAGGGCATTCTGGAAACACCATATATTTT.

The rearrangement joins TRBV2 to TRBJ1-1; 11 bases are shared with TRBD1. J lost 0 bases, V lost 6 bases, and 3 bases had no gene match. This CDR3 is built from 15 residues. Germline values: CDR1 SNHLY, CDR2 FYNNEI. The CDR3 loop reads CASSGTGGMNTEAFF. In nucleotides, the CDR3 is TGTGCCAGCAGCGGGACAGGGGGGATGAACACTGAAGCTTTCTTT.